This T cell receptor (beta chain) appears in the sequencing data of a study of shared clonotypes between healthy human individuals. General study results and limits: Donors were few, which limited the genetic and exposure-history diversity represented.

The assay ran at deep level. Per the original methods: ImmunoSEQ output held junction-only sequences without quality scores, so filtering differed. Clones were read by immunoSEQ multiplex PCR, and TCRdb kept only the in-frame ones, dropping some. V and J calls and clone size are those listed in that table; D and trimming were worked out from the DNA. Of 490,000 or so clones in the sample, 76% were seen once. Trimming removed 6 bases from V and 0 bases from J, with 16 bases in between. The CDR3 is made up of 16 amino acids. In germline, CDR1 is SNHLY, CDR2 FYNNEI. All of the donors resided in Nashville, Tennessee, and each was a Caucasian adult. Worth noting for this clone: Its antigen remains unidentified.

The rearrangement links TRBV2 to TRBJ2-3, with D possibly being TRBD1 (7 bases). The sequence derives from a woman aged 40 to 49 in good health. Some clones in this sample may be carry-over from other donors' samples. Sequenced material: PBMCs. The CDR3 here is CASSGGWDRSTDTQYF. DNA of the CDR3: TGTGCCAGCAGCGGGGGTTGGGACAGAAGCACAGATACGCAGTATTTT.